Sequencing of this TCR beta chain was carried out in a study of immunodeficiency (dated by TCRdb to the late 2010s). In the study overall: Repertoire analysis was done to look for VDJ recombination defects and oligoclonality.

Patients showed reduced numbers of naive CD4 T cells and, even more so, naive CD8 T cells, along with expanded effector memory subpopulations. CD3+CD4+ T cells were sorted from fresh PBMCs before TCR sequencing. General study outcomes and caveats: Between patients and controls, productive entropy and V-J pairing of CD4+ T cells looked similar. Severe oligoclonality, judged by top-100 and total clonotype frequencies, was seen in patient CD8+ but not CD4+ T cells. In entropy comparisons, n=3 (open circles) was shown for patients versus healthy controls, and a thymic development effect was only suggested as possible.

Genomic DNA was extracted using the QIAamp DNA Blood Mini Kit and was submitted for immunoSEQ repertoire analysis. A standard quantity of genomic DNA template was used for amplification of CDR3 regions by multiplex PCR. The PCR products underwent sequencing on an Illumina platform. The paper's processing steps were these. Sequences were mapped to a reference, using V, D and J gene definitions from IMGT. To eliminate PCR and sequencing errors, a nearest-neighbor clustering algorithm combined closely related sequences. V, D and J usage in productive unique and total sequences was analyzed using ImmunoSEQ Analyzer tools and R version 3.6.1. TCRdb holds this immuneACCESS table with in-frame rearrangements only. Some clones are missing; in checked studies, unresolved V genes explain under half, and the rest has no known cause. V and J calls and clone size follow that table, whereas D and trimming were derived from the DNA. This sample is represented by a few thousand clones; roughly 87% of them were singletons. 8% to 9.5% of the sample is taken by the ten largest.

Germline trimming amounts to 4 bases on V and 6 bases on J, with 7 as the count of junction bases outside the gene matches. Including cysteine and phenylalanine, the CDR3 has 14 amino acids. The CDR3 DNA has 42 bases and is translated from base 1. The germline V gene encodes CDR1 SGDLS and CDR2 YYNGEE. With regard to this clone: No antigen is known for it. No base quality information exists; no much larger clone differs at one position.

The chain uses TRBV9 and TRBJ2-1, with 7 bases aligning to TRBD1. This TCR was recovered from a girl aged 5-17 years with POLD1 deficiency. The specimen sequenced was CD4+ T cells from blood. The DNA sequence is given as TGTGCCAGCAGCCAGACAGGGTTGGGCAATGAGCAGTTCTTC. Its coded protein is CASSQTGLGNEQFF.